The present T cell receptor (beta chain) was sequenced within a study of T cell repertoires in urothelial bladder cancer (dated by TCRdb to between 2018 and 2020). Context from the whole study: Of the roughly twelve resected lesions, three were clinically staged as cT0, three as cTa, three as cT1 and three as cT2 or greater. The study compared TCR repertoire clonality in bladder tumors with that in benign bladder inflammation. Around 12 patients who had bladder lesions and were undergoing transurethral resection were prospectively identified. Roughly 12 resected bladder lesions, made up of urothelial carcinoma (UC+) and benign (UC-) specimens, were studied.

Turning to this clone: The antigen it recognizes is unknown. No per-base quality is available; no much larger clone lies one base away.

The immunoSEQ assay was used to sequence the CDR3 region of the TCR beta chain. The paper's data handling went like this. For each specimen, the T-cell fraction, clonal dominance, and maximum TCR clone frequency were calculated. Not all clones reach the TCRdb copy of this immuneACCESS table, which keeps in-frame sequences only. Checked studies attribute under half of the gap to unresolved V genes and leave the rest unexplained. Clonal size and the V and J genes are those of that table, whereas D and trimming came from the DNA. This sample has 2,000 to 2,500 clones in its table, and approximately 73% of those were observed once. The ten top clones hold around 14% of the sample. Specimens classed as benign (UC-) were resected bladder lesions that contained no urothelial carcinoma. Specimens of bladder lesions were obtained during transurethral resection and kept at -80C. DNA was isolated from bladder specimens obtained during transurethral resection.

The CDR3 sequence holds 14 residues, the cysteine and phenylalanine included. Here the CDR3 DNA is all that survives: 42 bases in frame from base 1. Trimming removed 4 bases from V and 1 base from J; the gene matches leave 2 bases unexplained. Study-wide findings and limitations: Urothelial carcinoma specimens had a median of roughly 6,100 T cells, fewer than the median of roughly 25,000 seen in benign specimens. A single T-cell clone reached up to roughly 17% of infiltrating lymphocytes in carcinoma specimens, compared with about 2.1% in benign specimens. Carcinoma specimens had a median tumor infiltrating lymphocyte percentage of 2%, while benign specimens had a median of roughly 13%.

The sample taken for sequencing was bladder tissue. The sequence was obtained from a human donor with a benign inflammatory bladder lesion. This chain is built from TRBV23-1 and TRBJ2-3, with 7 junctional bases fitting TRBD1. TRBV23-1 has ORF status, its function being uncertain. The CDR3 here reads CASSPGQGTDTQYF. The nucleotide sequence reads as follows: TGCGCCAGCAGTCCAGGACAGGGCACAGATACGCAGTATTTT.